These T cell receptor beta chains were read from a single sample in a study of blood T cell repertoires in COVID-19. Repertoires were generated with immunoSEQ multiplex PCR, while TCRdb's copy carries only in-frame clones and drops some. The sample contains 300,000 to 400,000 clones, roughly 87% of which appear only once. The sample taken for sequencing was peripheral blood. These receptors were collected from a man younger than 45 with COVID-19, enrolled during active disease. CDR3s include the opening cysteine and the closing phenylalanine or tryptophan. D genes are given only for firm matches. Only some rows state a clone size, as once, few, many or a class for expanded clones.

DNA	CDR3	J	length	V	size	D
TGTGCCAGCAGCACGGGAGGTTACAAATCCTACGAGCAGTACTTC	CASSTGGYKSYEQYF	TRBJ2-7	15	TRBV28	-	TRBD2
TGTGCCAGCAGCTTGGTGGAGGGCCGAACCTACGAGCAGTACTTC	CASSLVEGRTYEQYF	TRBJ2-7	15	TRBV7-9	-	-
TGTGCCAGCAGCAAAGTCGGGGGGTTCCCTGGGGCCAACGTCCTGACTTTC	CASSKVGGFPGANVLTF	TRBJ2-6	17	TRBV21-1	-	-
TGTGCCAGCAGTGAATTCGGAAGGGGACTGGGTGAGCAGTACTTC	CASSEFGRGLGEQYF	TRBJ2-7	15	TRBV6-1	once	-
TGTGCCAGCAGCTTAGGTGGGCAGTCTGGCAATCAGCCCCAGCATTTT	CASSLGGQSGNQPQHF	TRBJ1-5	16	TRBV11-1	-	-
TGTGCCAGCAGTGCCGAGGGAGCTAACTATGGCTACACCTTC	CASSAEGANYGYTF	TRBJ1-2	14	TRBV6-4	-	-
TGTGCCAGCAGCAATAACAGGGGAGAGACCCAGTACTTC	CASSNNRGETQYF	TRBJ2-5	13	TRBV7-2	-	TRBD1
TGCAGCGTTGAACGGAAACTAGCTAACTATGGCTACACCTTC	CSVERKLANYGYTF	TRBJ1-2	14	TRBV29-1	-	-
TGTGCCAGCAGCCATGGGACAGGTCAAGCTTTCTTT	CASSHGTGQAFF	TRBJ1-1	12	TRBV7-8	-	TRBD1
TGTGCCAGCAGCCTCTCCTACCAGGACGAGCAGTACTTC	CASSLSYQDEQYF	TRBJ2-7	13	TRBV7-2	-	-
TGTGCCTGGAGCACGACAGGGATCGGTGGCTACACCTTC	CAWSTTGIGGYTF	TRBJ1-2	13	TRBV30	-	TRBD1
TGTGCCAGCAGCTTGAGAGGGGGCGGGCTAGCTATGTACGAGCAGTACTTC	CASSLRGGGLAMYEQYF	TRBJ2-7	17	TRBV5-6	-	TRBD1
TGTGCCAGCAGCCGCCAAGGGGCTGCTAATGAAAAACTGTTTTTT	CASSRQGAANEKLFF	TRBJ1-4	15	TRBV7-2	-	-
TGTGCCAGCAGTTTAGAAGGGGGCTTCTCCTACAATGAGCAGTTCTTC	CASSLEGGFSYNEQFF	TRBJ2-1	16	TRBV27	few	TRBD1
TGTGCCAGCAGCTCCTCGGCTGGAAACACCATATATTTT	CASSSSAGNTIYF	TRBJ1-3	13	TRBV9	-	-
TGTGCCAGCAGCCGAGGGACAGGGGGCCAAGAGACCCAGTACTTC	CASSRGTGGQETQYF	TRBJ2-5	15	TRBV7-3	-	TRBD1
TGTGCCAGCAGTTCCCCGGATCTGACAGGGGGCGATGAGCAGTTCTTC	CASSSPDLTGGDEQFF	TRBJ2-1	16	TRBV6-6	-	TRBD1
TGTGCCAGCAGCTTGGAGAGGGCGCGGAGCTCACCCCTCCACTTT	CASSLERARSSPLHF	TRBJ1-6	15	TRBV5-5	-	-
TGTGCCAGCAGCACGGGTTCCACAGATACGCAGTATTTT	CASSTGSTDTQYF	TRBJ2-3	13	TRBV5-4	-	-
TGTGCCAGCAGTTACGATACAGGGGGGAGAAACATTCAGTACTTC	CASSYDTGGRNIQYF	TRBJ2-4	15	TRBV2	-	TRBD1
TGTGCCAGCAGTCCTACCGACAGGGCGGGTGGCTACACCTTC	CASSPTDRAGGYTF	TRBJ1-2	14	TRBV2	few	TRBD1
TGTGCCAGCTCATTGGACAGTGCCTCCTACGAGCAGTACTTC	CASSLDSASYEQYF	TRBJ2-7	14	TRBV18	-	-
TGCAGTGCTAGTGGCCAGGGGGCGCGGAATGAGCAGTTCTTC	CSASGQGARNEQFF	TRBJ2-1	14	TRBV20-1	-	TRBD1
TGTGCCAGCAGCGTGGGCGGGAGGAATGAGCAGTTCTTC	CASSVGGRNEQFF	TRBJ2-1	13	TRBV7-9	-	TRBD2
TGCGCCAGCAGCTTGGGGCTAGCGGGAACGATTCTGGACGAGCAGTACTTC	CASSLGLAGTILDEQYF	TRBJ2-7	17	TRBV5-1	-	TRBD2
TGTGCCAGCAGTTACTCGGGGACAGGGGGGATTGAGCAGTTCTTC	CASSYSGTGGIEQFF	TRBJ2-1	15	TRBV6-5	-	TRBD1
TGTGCCAGCAGCTTGGGGGACAGAGTCACAGATACGCAGTATTTT	CASSLGDRVTDTQYF	TRBJ2-3	15	TRBV7-2	-	TRBD1
TGTGCCAGCAGCTTAGAGCGGGGGCCTTACAATGAGCAGTTCTTC	CASSLERGPYNEQFF	TRBJ2-1	15	TRBV7-9	-	TRBD2
TGTGCCAGCAGCTTCCGGGAGGTTAATGAAAAACTGTTTTTT	CASSFREVNEKLFF	TRBJ1-4	14	TRBV5-8	-	-
TGTGCCAGCAGCTTAACTTCTGCAGGGTGGGACAATGAGCAGTTCTTC	CASSLTSAGWDNEQFF	TRBJ2-1	16	TRBV7-3	-	-
TGTGCCACCAGCAGAGGGGACAGGGCCTACGAGCAGTACTTC	CATSRGDRAYEQYF	TRBJ2-7	14	TRBV15	-	TRBD1
TGTGCCAGCAGCAAAGGGAGTGAGAGGAACTATGGCTACACCTTC	CASSKGSERNYGYTF	TRBJ1-2	15	TRBV7-9	-	-
TGTGCCAGTAGTATGCGGGCGGCCTATGGCTACACCTTC	CASSMRAAYGYTF	TRBJ1-2	13	TRBV19	-	-
TGTGCCAGCAGTTCCTCAGGGGTAGCCAAAAACATTCAGTACTTC	CASSSSGVAKNIQYF	TRBJ2-4	15	TRBV27	-	-
TGCAGTGCTAGTCGTACAGCTGGAGGAACTGAAGCTTTCTTT	CSASRTAGGTEAFF	TRBJ1-1	14	TRBV20-1	-	-
TGTGCCAGCAGCGTAGGACTAGCGGGAGGCCTCCAAGAGACCCAGTACTTC	CASSVGLAGGLQETQYF	TRBJ2-5	17	TRBV9	-	TRBD2
TGTGCCAGCAGCTCCGAGGGCAGCCCATACACTGAAGCTTTCTTT	CASSSEGSPYTEAFF	TRBJ1-1	15	TRBV5-4	once	-
TGTGCCAGCAGCTCAGTAGCAGGGGTGATTGGGCAGTACTTC	CASSSVAGVIGQYF	TRBJ2-7	14	TRBV28	-	-
TGTGCCAGCAGCCAAACAGGGTCCTACGAGCAGTACTTC	CASSQTGSYEQYF	TRBJ2-7	13	TRBV5-4	-	-
TGTGCCAGCAGCTTTGGACAGGGGGTCAATGAGCAGTTCTTC	CASSFGQGVNEQFF	TRBJ2-1	14	TRBV7-3	-	TRBD1
TGTGCCAGCAGCCTCACTAGCGGGGGGACCTACGAGCAGTACTTC	CASSLTSGGTYEQYF	TRBJ2-7	15	TRBV3-1/TRBV3-2	-	TRBD2
TGTGCCAGCAGCCTTGGGACAGGGGCGGAGGGCTACACCTTC	CASSLGTGAEGYTF	TRBJ1-2	14	TRBV9	-	TRBD1
TGTGCCAGCAGTTTACGGGGTTGGGAGACCCAGTACTTC	CASSLRGWETQYF	TRBJ2-5	13	TRBV27	-	-
TGTGCCAGCAGCTTAGCGACAGGGGTATCTCGCACAGATACGCAGTATTTT	CASSLATGVSRTDTQYF	TRBJ2-3	17	TRBV7-9	-	TRBD1
TGTGCCACCACAGCAAACTCTGGAAACACCATATATTTT	CATTANSGNTIYF	TRBJ1-3	13	TRBV10-3	-	-
TGTGCCAGCAGCGGGGGAGGGGAGCAAGCCTACGAGCAGTACTTC	CASSGGGEQAYEQYF	TRBJ2-7	15	TRBV5-4	-	TRBD2